This T cell receptor beta chain was identified during a study of cytomegalovirus exposure and HLA in healthy donors. Findings and caveats of the study: In a later analysis, parvovirus B19, influenza, CMV and Epstein-Barr virus appeared linked to several top co-occurrence clusters. CMV serostatus was the sole immune exposure information available. A later analysis showed HLA-associated TCR beta chains outstripping equally common others in clonal expansion.

Absent from the records is this donor's CMV serostatus. The PCR was carried out with 60 Vbeta primers and 13 Jbeta primers. TCRdb's copy holds only in-frame clones and misses some; the assay was immunoSEQ multiplex PCR. The sample shows 120,000 to 150,000 clones, roughly 73% of them seen only once. Regarding this clone: What it binds is unknown.

The V and J ends lost 8 bases and 7 bases respectively, with 14 bases between them. Germline CDR1 is LNHDA and CDR2 is SQIVND (reference sequence). The CDR3 length is 13 residues. The sequencing sample was made of PBMCs. The source of this sequence is a human donor in good health. This rearrangement joins TRBV19 to TRBJ1-4; the D is unclear. The CDR3 here is CASGREWGEKLFF. The CDR3, as DNA: TGTGCCAGTGGGAGGGAGTGGGGTGAAAAACTGTTTTTT.